This T cell receptor beta chain was sequenced in a study of T-cell memory formation after mild COVID-19. TCRdb called the 5' RACE reads again in MiXCR, with one record for every CDR3 protein. This table has fewer than 650,000 distinct CDR3 sequences, roughly 17% appearing once. Looked up from germline, CDR1 is MRHNA and CDR2 is SNTAGT. With 3 bases removed from V and 8 bases from J, the gap between germline ends came to 14 bases. The length of the CDR3 is 14 residues. This clonotype was recorded at least ten times. The chain links TRBV6-4 to TRBJ2-1; TRBD1 might be the D (5 bases). The clonotype was recovered from an adult woman who had mild COVID-19 (a few samples of this study predate the infection). Cell type and time point are not known. Source material: PBMCs or a T cell subset sorted from them (not recorded which). This CDR3 is CASSEGQGVDEQFF. In DNA, the CDR3 is TGTGCCAGCAGTGAAGGCCAGGGTGTAGATGAGCAGTTCTTC.